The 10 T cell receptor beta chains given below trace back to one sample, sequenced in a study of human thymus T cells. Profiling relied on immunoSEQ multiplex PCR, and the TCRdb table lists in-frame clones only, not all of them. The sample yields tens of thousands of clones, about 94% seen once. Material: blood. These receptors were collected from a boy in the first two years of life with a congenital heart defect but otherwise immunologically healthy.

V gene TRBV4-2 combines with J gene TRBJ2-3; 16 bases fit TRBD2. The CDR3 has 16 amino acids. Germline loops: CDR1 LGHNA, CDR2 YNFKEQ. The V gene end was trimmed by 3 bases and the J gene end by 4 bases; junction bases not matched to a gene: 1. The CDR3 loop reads CASSQGLAGGPDTQYF. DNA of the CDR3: TGTGCCAGCAGCCAGGGACTAGCGGGGGGGCCAGATACGCAGTATTTT.

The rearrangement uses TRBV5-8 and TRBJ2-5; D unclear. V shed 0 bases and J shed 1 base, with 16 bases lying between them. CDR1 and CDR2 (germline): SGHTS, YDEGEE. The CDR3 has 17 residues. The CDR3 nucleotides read TGTGCCAGCAGCTTGGCCGAGGCCCGGCGGAGCCAAGAGACCCAGTACTTC. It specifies CASSLAEARRSQETQYF.

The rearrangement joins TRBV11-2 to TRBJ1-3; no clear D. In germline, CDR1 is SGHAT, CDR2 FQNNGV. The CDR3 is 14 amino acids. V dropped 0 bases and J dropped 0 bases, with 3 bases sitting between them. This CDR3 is CASSLDNSGNTIYF. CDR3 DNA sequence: TGTGCCAGCAGCTTAGATAACTCTGGAAACACCATATATTTT.

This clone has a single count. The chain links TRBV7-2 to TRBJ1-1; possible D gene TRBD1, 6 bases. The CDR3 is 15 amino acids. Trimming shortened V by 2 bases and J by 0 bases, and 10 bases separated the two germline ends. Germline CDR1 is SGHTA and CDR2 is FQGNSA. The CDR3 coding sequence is TGTGCCAGCAGCTTATCAGGGGCTTTGAACACTGAAGCTTTCTTT. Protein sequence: CASSLSGALNTEAFF.

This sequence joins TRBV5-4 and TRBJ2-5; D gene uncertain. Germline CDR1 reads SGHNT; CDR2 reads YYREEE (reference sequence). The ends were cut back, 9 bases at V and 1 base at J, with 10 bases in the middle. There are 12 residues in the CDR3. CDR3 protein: CATRRTQETQYF. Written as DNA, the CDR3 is TGTGCCACCCGGCGGACCCAAGAGACCCAGTACTTC.

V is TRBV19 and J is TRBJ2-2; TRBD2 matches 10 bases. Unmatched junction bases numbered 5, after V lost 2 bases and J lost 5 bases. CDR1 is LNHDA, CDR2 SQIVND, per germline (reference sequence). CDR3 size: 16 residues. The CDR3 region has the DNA TGTGCCAGTAGTATAACACTAGCGGGGCCTACCGGGGAGCTGTTTTTT. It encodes CASSITLAGPTGELFF.

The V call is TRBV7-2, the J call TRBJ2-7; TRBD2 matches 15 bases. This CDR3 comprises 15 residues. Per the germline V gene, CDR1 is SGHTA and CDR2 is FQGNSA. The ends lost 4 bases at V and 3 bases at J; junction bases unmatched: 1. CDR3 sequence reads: CASSWGLAGGYEQYF. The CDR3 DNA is TGTGCCAGCAGCTGGGGACTAGCGGGGGGCTACGAGCAGTACTTC.

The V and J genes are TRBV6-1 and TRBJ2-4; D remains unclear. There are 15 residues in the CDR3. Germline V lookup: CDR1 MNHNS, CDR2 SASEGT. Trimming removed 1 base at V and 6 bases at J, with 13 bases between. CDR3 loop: CASSEVTRSANIQYF. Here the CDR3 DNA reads TGTGCCAGCAGTGAAGTTACCCGCTCGGCAAACATTCAGTACTTC.

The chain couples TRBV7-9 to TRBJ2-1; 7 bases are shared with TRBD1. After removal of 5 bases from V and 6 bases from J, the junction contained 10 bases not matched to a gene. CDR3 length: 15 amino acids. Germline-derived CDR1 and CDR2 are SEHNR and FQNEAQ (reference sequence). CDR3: CASSPRQGPGNEQFF. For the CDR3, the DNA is TGTGCCAGCAGCCCTCGACAGGGCCCAGGCAATGAGCAGTTCTTC.

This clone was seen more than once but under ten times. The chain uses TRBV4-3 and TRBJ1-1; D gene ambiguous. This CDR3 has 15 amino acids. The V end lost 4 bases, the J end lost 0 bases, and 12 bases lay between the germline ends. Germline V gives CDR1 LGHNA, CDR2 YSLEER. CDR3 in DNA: TGCGCCAGCAGCCCCGTGGGGAGATTGAACACTGAAGCTTTCTTT. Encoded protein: CASSPVGRLNTEAFF.